This entry lists 10 T cell receptor beta chains sequenced from one sample in a study of cytomegalovirus exposure and HLA in healthy donors. Researchers ran the PCR with 60 Vbeta and 13 Jbeta primers. Some clones are missing from TCRdb's copy, which holds only in-frame ones; the method was immunoSEQ multiplex PCR. The table has some 150,000 clones, roughly 65% seen once. The material sequenced was PBMCs. These receptors all stem from a man in his sixties in good health and CMV-seronegative.

The chain carries TRBV11-2 and TRBJ1-5; D gene unclear. Germline V CDR1 and CDR2: SGHAT, FQNNGV. The V end lost 0 bases, the J end lost 3 bases, and 3 bases lay between the germline ends. The CDR3 has 13 residues. The CDR3 DNA is TGTGCCAGCAGCTTAGATCTCAATCAGCCCCAGCATTTT. Translation: CASSLDLNQPQHF.

This clone has only a few counts. The rearrangement links TRBV18 to TRBJ1-1; 7 bases are a match to TRBD1. The CDR3 is 14 amino acids. V lost 3 bases and J lost 3; bases outside the gene matches: 4. CDR1 is KGHSH, CDR2 LQKENI, per germline. CDR3 DNA sequence: TGTGCCAGCTCACCTCCGGGGACAGACACTGAAGCTTTCTTT. Its translation: CASSPPGTDTEAFF.

In nucleotides, the CDR3 is TGTGCCAGTAGTACACAGGGGAGCTATGGCTACACCTTC. This encodes CASSTQGSYGYTF. The rearrangement uses TRBV19 and TRBJ1-2, with TRBD1 matching 7 bases. Germline CDR1 and CDR2: LNHDA and SQIVND (reference sequence). This CDR3 has 13 residues. J was trimmed by 4 bases and V by 4 bases; bases with no gene match: 3.

The rearrangement links TRBV5-6 to TRBJ1-2; D is undetermined. Trimming cost V 4 bases and J 4 bases, with 14 bases left between them. This CDR3 region has 14 residues. CDR1 and CDR2 from the germline V gene are SGHDT and YYEEEE. The CDR3 sequence is CASSTDRRAYGYTF. CDR3 DNA sequence: TGTGCCAGCAGCACTGACCGGAGGGCCTATGGCTACACCTTC.

The chain combines TRBV5-1 with TRBJ2-2; possibly TRBD2 for D (5 bases). The V gene's germline CDR1 is SGHRS and CDR2 YFSETQ. V dropped 4 bases and J dropped 6 bases, with 10 bases sitting between them. This CDR3 is built from 13 residues. CDR3 residues: CASSPLGAGELFF. The CDR3 coding sequence is TGCGCCAGCAGCCCCCTCGGGGCCGGGGAGCTGTTTTTT.

This clone occurred a few times. The chain combines TRBV5-1 with TRBJ1-2; D possibly corresponds to TRBD1 (5 bases). The CDR3 sequence is 15 residues long. Germline loops: CDR1 SGHRS, CDR2 YFSETQ. The V end was cut by 1 base, the J end by 4 bases, with 14 bases between. The CDR3: CASSLRQGPAYGYTF. In DNA, the CDR3 is TGCGCCAGCAGCTTGCGGCAGGGCCCGGCCTATGGCTACACCTTC.

This chain uses TRBV4-2 with TRBJ2-1; TRBD2 aligns across 11 bases. The CDR3 runs 18 residues. J was trimmed by 0 bases and V by 1 base; bases with no gene match: 5. CDR1 and CDR2 (germline): LGHNA, YNFKEQ. DNA for the CDR3: TGTGCCAGCAGCCAAGGACTAGCGGGACCCGCCTCCTACAATGAGCAGTTCTTC. Encoded protein: CASSQGLAGPASYNEQFF.

The rearrangement joins TRBV9 to TRBJ2-2; 11 bases align to TRBD1. Germline CDR1 reads SGDLS; CDR2 reads YYNGEE. With 0 bases clipped from V and 5 bases from J, the junction kept 9 bases outside the gene matches. The CDR3 loop spans 18 amino acids. This CDR3 is CASSVVSGQGASTGELFF. The CDR3 DNA sequence: TGTGCCAGCAGCGTAGTATCCGGACAGGGGGCTTCGACCGGGGAGCTGTTTTTT. Full variable domain (rest looked up from reference TRBV9 and TRBJ2-2): DSGVTQTPKHLITATGQRVTLRCSPRSGDLSVYWYQQSLDQGLQFLIQYYNGEERAKGNILERFSAQQFPDLHSELNLSSLELGDSALYFCASSVVSGQGASTGELFFGEGSRLTVL.

The CDR3, as DNA: TGTGCCAGCAGCCAGCCTAGCGGGAGCTCCTACAATGAGCAGTTCTTC. Translation gives CASSQPSGSSYNEQFF. This chain uses TRBV4-2 with TRBJ2-1, with 10 bases lining up with TRBD2. This CDR3 is 16 amino acids long. Germline CDR1 LGHNA, CDR2 YNFKEQ. V lost 3 bases to trimming and J lost 0 bases; unmatched junction nucleotides: 2.

The V call is TRBV11-2, the J call TRBJ2-7; TRBD2 aligns across 10 bases. The CDR3 runs to 15 residues. CDR1 SGHAT and CDR2 FQNNGV come from the germline V gene. Unmatched junction bases numbered 1, after V lost 0 bases and J lost 2 bases. The CDR3 DNA sequence: TGTGCCAGCAGCTTAGAAACTAGCGGGACCTACGAGCAGTACTTC. Translation: CASSLETSGTYEQYF. Using reference TRBV11-2 and TRBJ2-7 for the parts outside the CDR3, the full variable domain is EAGVAQSPRYKIIEKRQSVAFWCNPISGHATLYWYQQILGQGPKLLIQFQNNGVVDDSQLPKDRFSAERLKGVDSTLKIQPAKLEDSAVYLCASSLETSGTYEQYFGPGTRLTVT.